This T cell receptor (beta chain) emerged from a study of early T cells in non-severe SARS-CoV-2 infection. About the research overall: Sequenced bulk RNA came from whole blood that was unsorted, and chains were unpaired. Study-wide results and limits: Using VDJdb, the matching emphasized anti-spike CD8 responses while missing private and CD4 specificities.

Concerning this clonotype itself: Its target is not known.

As part of library construction, unique molecular identifiers were attached to individual cDNA molecules. Each CDR3 protein gets one entry after TCRdb re-called the 5' RACE reads with MiXCR. The repertoire has about 67,000 distinct CDR3 sequences, 9.5% to 13% of them found once; the top ten carry 3% to 4%. This CDR3 is built from 11 residues. The V end lost 6 bases, the J end lost 1 base, and 3 bases lay between the germline ends. Germline assignment: CDR1 MDHEN and CDR2 SYDVKM. The receptor comes from an adult who was a healthcare worker with PCR-confirmed SARS-CoV-2 infection or an uninfected control (not recorded which). This chain joins TRBV28 and TRBJ1-1; D unclear. The sequencing input was whole blood. CDR3 sequence (DNA): TGTGCCAGCAGATCGAACACTGAAGCTTTCTTT. Its translation: CASRSNTEAFF.